Below are 7 T cell receptor beta chains sequenced from a single sample in a study of T cells after yellow fever vaccination. TCRdb used MiXCR to reprocess the 5' RACE reads, holding one entry per CDR3 protein. The sample carries about 220,000 distinct CDR3 sequences, approximately 6.3% recorded once. This material consisted of CD4+ T cells sorted from PBMCs, taken on the day of the yellow fever booster vaccination. The source of these receptors is a man aged 30 to 39 who received the YFV17D yellow fever vaccine.

The chain has TRBV20-1 and TRBJ2-1, with 9 bases matching TRBD2. V lost 2 bases to trimming and J lost 6 bases; unmatched junction nucleotides: 8. The CDR3 consists of 15 residues. Germline CDR1 is DFQATT and CDR2 is SNEGSKA (reference sequence). CDR3 nucleotides: TGCAGTGCTAGATTGGTAGCGGGAGTCCCCAATGAGCAGTTCTTC. Amino acid sequence: CSARLVAGVPNEQFF.

The V and J genes are TRBV5-1 and TRBJ2-6; D unclear. The germline gives CDR1 SGHRS, CDR2 YFSETQ. V was clipped by 0 bases and J by 4 bases, with 8 bases between them. The CDR3 consists of 15 residues. Written as DNA, the CDR3 is TGCGCCAGCAGCTTGGAGGTGCGGGGGGCCAACGTCCTGACTTTC. This encodes CASSLEVRGANVLTF.

Concerning this clonotype itself: This could be a read error, since a much larger clone is one nucleotide away. V gene TRBV20-1 combines with J gene TRBJ2-4; 9 bases agree with TRBD2. This CDR3 has 16 residues. Looked up from germline, CDR1 is DFQATT and CDR2 is SNEGSKA (reference sequence). CDR3 bases: TGCACTGCTAGAGATGGCGGGAGGGCTATAAAAAACATTCAGTACTTC. Translation: CTARDGGRAIKNIQYF.

The chain combines TRBV11-2 with TRBJ2-7; 8 nucleotides line up with TRBD1. CDR3 size: 15 residues. Per germline, CDR1 SGHAT and CDR2 FQNNGV. The V and J ends lost 5 bases and 6 bases, in that order; junction bases with no gene match: 12. CDR3 amino acids: CASSILGQDYSEQYF. CDR3 sequence (DNA): TGTGCCAGCAGCATACTGGGACAGGATTATTCCGAGCAGTACTTC.

This clonotype was recorded many times. V and J are TRBV29-1 and TRBJ1-1, with 10 bases fitting TRBD1. V shed 7 bases, J shed 8 bases, and the junction held 10 bases outside the gene matches. From germline, CDR1 is SQVTM and CDR2 ANQGSEA. The CDR3 is made up of 13 amino acids. CDR3 in DNA: TGCAGCGCCAGGACAGGGGGGTCAATGGAAGCTTTCTTT. Translation gives CSARTGGSMEAFF.

V is TRBV10-3 and J is TRBJ1-2; D remains ambiguous. This CDR3 is 13 amino acids long. V shed 4 bases and J shed 4 bases, with 10 bases lying between them. The germline gives CDR1 ENHRY, CDR2 SYGVKD. The CDR3 region has the DNA TGTGCCATCAGTGGGGGTCAGAGCTATGGCTACACCTTC. Protein sequence: CAISGGQSYGYTF.

This clonotype was seen repeatedly, ten times or more. V usage is TRBV20-1 and J usage is TRBJ2-7, with 14 bases aligning to TRBD2. Per the germline V gene, CDR1 is DFQATT and CDR2 is SNEGSKA (reference sequence). After removal of 7 bases from V and 5 bases from J, the junction contained 13 bases not matched to a gene. This CDR3 region has 16 residues. In DNA form, the CDR3 reads TGCAGTGTGGTCGGGTTGACTAGCGGGAGGGCCGACGAGCAGTACTTC. The encoded protein is CSVVGLTSGRADEQYF.